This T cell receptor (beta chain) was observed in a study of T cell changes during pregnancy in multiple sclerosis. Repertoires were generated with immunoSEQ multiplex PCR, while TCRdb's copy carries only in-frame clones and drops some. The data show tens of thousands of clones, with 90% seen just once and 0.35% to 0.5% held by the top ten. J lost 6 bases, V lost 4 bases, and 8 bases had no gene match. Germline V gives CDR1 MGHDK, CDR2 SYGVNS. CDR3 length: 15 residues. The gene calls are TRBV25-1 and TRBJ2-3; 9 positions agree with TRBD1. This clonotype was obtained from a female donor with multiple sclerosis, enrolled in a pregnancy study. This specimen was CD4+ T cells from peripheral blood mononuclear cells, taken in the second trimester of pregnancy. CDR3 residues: CASSVGTGLKDTQYF. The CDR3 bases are TGTGCCAGCAGTGTTGGGACAGGGCTGAAGGATACGCAGTATTTT.